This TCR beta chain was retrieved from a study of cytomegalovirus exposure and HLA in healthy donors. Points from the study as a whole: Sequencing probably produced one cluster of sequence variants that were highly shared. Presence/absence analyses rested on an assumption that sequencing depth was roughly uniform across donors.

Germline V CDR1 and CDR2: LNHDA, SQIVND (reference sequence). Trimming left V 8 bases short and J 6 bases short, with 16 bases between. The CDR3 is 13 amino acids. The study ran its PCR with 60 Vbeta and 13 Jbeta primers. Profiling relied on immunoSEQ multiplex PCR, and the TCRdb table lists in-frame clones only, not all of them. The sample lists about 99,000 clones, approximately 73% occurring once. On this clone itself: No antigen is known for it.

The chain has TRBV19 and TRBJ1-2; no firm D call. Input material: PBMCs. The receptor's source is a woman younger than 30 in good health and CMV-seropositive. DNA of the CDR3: TGTGCCAGTGCCCCGGCGGGGTCCCATGGCTACACCTTC. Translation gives CASAPAGSHGYTF.